This T cell receptor (beta chain) was recorded in a study of shared clonotypes between healthy human individuals. Looking at the study overall: Each donor contributed plates that comprised three CD4 naive, three CD4 memory, two CD8 naive and one CD8 memory.

CDR1 is SGHDT and CDR2 is YYEEEE in the germline V gene. CDR3 length equals 15 residues. Trimming stripped 0 bases from V and 2 bases from J, with 9 bases between. This clone was seen a single time. At a deep level, the assay was run. Per the original methods: For the immunoSEQ data, sequences were junction-only without quality scores, so filtering differed. Clones were sequenced by immunoSEQ multiplex PCR, and TCRdb holds only the in-frame ones, with some missing. V and J calls and clone size are those listed in that table; D and trimming were worked out from the DNA. The data show 2 million to 2.5 million clones, almost 96% seen once.

The sequenced sample consisted of naive CD4+ T cells sorted from blood. Regarding subset: CD45RA+ positively selected. The chain combines TRBV5-6 with TRBJ2-1; possibly TRBD1 for D (5 bases). This TCR derives from a young man in good health. The CDR3: CASSLEGSPYNEQFF. CDR3 DNA: TGTGCCAGCAGCTTGGAGGGGTCCCCCTACAATGAGCAGTTCTTC. The complete variable domain, with remaining parts taken from reference TRBV5-6 and TRBJ2-1, reads DAGVTQSPTHLIKTRGQQVTLRCSPKSGHDTVSWYQQALGQGPQFIFQYYEEEERQRGNFPDRFSGHQFPNYSSELNVNALLLGDSALYLCASSLEGSPYNEQFFGPGTRLTVL.